Listed below are T cell receptor beta chains from one sample, sequenced in a study of cytomegalovirus exposure and HLA in healthy donors. Repertoires were generated with immunoSEQ multiplex PCR, while TCRdb's copy carries only in-frame clones and drops some. This sample yields about 210,000 clones, of which around 87% are seen a single time; under 1.2% belongs to the top ten. The specimen was PBMCs. These receptors all stem from a boy aged 2-15 years in good health and CMV-seronegative. Each CDR3 is given with its conserved first and last residue. A D gene is named only where the DNA matches it firmly. Where a row states a size, it is once, few, many or the class of an expanded clone; other rows omit it.

j_gene,d_gene,abundance,v_gene,CDR3nt,CDR3aa
TRBJ2-2,TRBD1,.,TRBV28,TGTGCCGGCCGGACAGGAGTGAGCACCGGGGAGCTGTTTTTT,CAGRTGVSTGELFF
TRBJ1-1,.,.,TRBV7-3,TGTGCCAGCAGCTTAGGACAACGGGGGACTGAAGCTTTCTTT,CASSLGQRGTEAFF
TRBJ1-1,.,few,TRBV7-9,TGTGCCAGCAGCTTAGCTGGGGGCATCGCTTTCTTT,CASSLAGGIAFF
TRBJ1-1,.,.,TRBV6-5,TGTGCCAGCAAAGGCAGGTTGGACACTGAAGCTTTCTTT,CASKGRLDTEAFF
TRBJ2-5,.,.,TRBV2,TGTGCCAGCAGTGGAGCCAGGGGAAGAGAGGACCAAGAGACCCAGTACTTC,CASSGARGREDQETQYF
TRBJ2-1,TRBD2,.,TRBV19,TGTGCCAGTAGTACCCATAGCGGGGGGGCCAATGAGCAGTTCTTC,CASSTHSGGANEQFF
TRBJ2-7,TRBD2,.,TRBV7-9,TGTGCCAGCAGGATAAAGGCAGGGACTAGCGGCTCTTATCACTACGAGCAGTACTTC,CASRIKAGTSGSYHYEQYF
TRBJ1-4,TRBD1,.,TRBV19,TGTGCCAGTAGTATTCCGACAGGGATGGTTGAAAAACTGTTTTTT,CASSIPTGMVEKLFF
TRBJ2-2,TRBD2,.,TRBV7-2,TGTGCCAGCAGCTTAGCTAGCGGGGGGGCCGGGGAGCTGTTTTTT,CASSLASGGAGELFF
TRBJ1-3,TRBD1,.,TRBV9,TGTGCCAGCAGCGTCGGACAGGGCGACACCATATATTTT,CASSVGQGDTIYF
TRBJ1-1,TRBD1,few,TRBV19,TGTGCCAGTAAGCGGGGGACAGAAAACACTGAAGCTTTCTTT,CASKRGTENTEAFF
TRBJ2-7,.,once,TRBV27,TGTGCCAGCCGGGGGTTCGACCACTACGAGCAGTACTTC,CASRGFDHYEQYF
TRBJ1-1,.,few,TRBV28,TGTGCCAGCAGTTCAGTGAGGATGAACACTGAAGCTTTCTTT,CASSSVRMNTEAFF
TRBJ1-5,.,.,TRBV19,TGTGCCAGTAGGGGCACAGGCGGTCTCTATAGCAATCAGCCCCAGCATTTT,CASRGTGGLYSNQPQHF
TRBJ2-3,.,.,TRBV27,TGTGCCAGCAGTTTGGAACAGTACACAGATACGCAGTATTTT,CASSLEQYTDTQYF
TRBJ2-7,.,.,TRBV19,TGTGCCAGTAGTTCCCGAGGGCTCTACGAGCAGTACTTC,CASSSRGLYEQYF
TRBJ2-3,TRBD2,once,TRBV6-4,TGTGCCAGCAGTGAGGGCGGGGGGGACACAGATACGCAGTATTTT,CASSEGGGDTDTQYF
TRBJ1-5,TRBD1,.,TRBV30,TGTGCCTGTCGACAGGGGGACCTCTCGAATAGCAATCAGCCCCAGCATTTT,CACRQGDLSNSNQPQHF
TRBJ2-3,TRBD2,.,TRBV27,TGTGCCAGCAGTCCGAGGACTAGTAAAACAGATACGCAGTATTTT,CASSPRTSKTDTQYF
TRBJ2-7,TRBD1,.,TRBV14,TGTGCCAGCAGCTACCGACAGGGAGTCTACGAGCAGTACTTC,CASSYRQGVYEQYF
TRBJ2-7,TRBD2,.,TRBV7-3,TGTGCCAGCAGCCTTTCGGCGGGGGACGAGCAGTACTTC,CASSLSAGDEQYF
TRBJ2-3,.,.,TRBV5-1,TGCGCCAGCAGCTTGGCGGAGGGTAAAGCAGATACGCAGTATTTT,CASSLAEGKADTQYF
TRBJ2-5,.,few,TRBV5-6,TGTGCCAGCCACAGGGCCCAAGAGACCCAGTACTTC,CASHRAQETQYF
TRBJ2-7,TRBD2,.,TRBV5-5,TGTGCCAGGGGGAGGGAGGGAAGTTCCTACGAGCAGTACTTC,CARGREGSSYEQYF
TRBJ1-4,.,.,TRBV30,TGTGCCTGGAGTGCCAGACAAAATGAAAAACTGTTTTTT,CAWSARQNEKLFF
TRBJ1-1,.,.,TRBV6-1,TGTGCCAGCACGACCTCGAGGCTGGACACTGAAGCTTTCTTT,CASTTSRLDTEAFF
TRBJ1-4,.,few,TRBV5-1,TGCGCCAGCAGCTTGGTTGGACAGTCTAATGAAAAACTGTTTTTT,CASSLVGQSNEKLFF
TRBJ2-7,TRBD1,few,TRBV28,TGTGCCAGCTTGGGACAGCCGGACGAGCAGTACTTC,CASLGQPDEQYF
TRBJ1-3,.,.,TRBV7-2,TGTGCCAGCAGCCCACCCCCCAGGGCGTCCTCTGGAAACACCATATATTTT,CASSPPPRASSGNTIYF
TRBJ1-1,.,.,TRBV7-9,TGTGCCAGCAGCATCAACAGGGTAGGGGAAGCTTTCTTT,CASSINRVGEAFF
TRBJ2-7,TRBD1,.,TRBV5-1,TGCGCCAGCAGCTTGGGACAGGGGTACTACGAGCAGTACTTC,CASSLGQGYYEQYF
TRBJ2-1,TRBD2,.,TRBV5-1,TGCGCCAGCAGCTTGGCTCTTAGCGGGGGGGGTCGGGATGAGCAGTTCTTC,CASSLALSGGGRDEQFF
TRBJ2-3,TRBD2,.,TRBV9,TGTGCCAGCAGCGTAGTAGGCAGCGGGGGGTCTAGCACAGATACGCAGTATTTT,CASSVVGSGGSSTDTQYF
TRBJ2-7,TRBD2,.,TRBV28,TGTGCCAGCAGTTCTACCGGGACTAGTGCTACCTACGAGCAGTACTTC,CASSSTGTSATYEQYF
TRBJ2-1,TRBD1,few,TRBV6-5,TGTGCCAGCACCTCCGGGACAGGGTACAATGAGCAGTTCTTC,CASTSGTGYNEQFF
TRBJ2-1,TRBD2,.,TRBV7-9,TGTGCCAGCAACCTAGAGGCACTAGCGGGAGCTGGGGAGCAGTTCTTC,CASNLEALAGAGEQFF
TRBJ2-1,TRBD1,.,TRBV5-6,TGTGCCAGCAGCACGGGACAGGGCATTTTCCACAATGAGCAGTTCTTC,CASSTGQGIFHNEQFF
TRBJ2-1,TRBD2,.,TRBV30,TGTGCCTGGCCTAATCCGAGCGGGGGGATCTACAATGAGCAGTTCTTC,CAWPNPSGGIYNEQFF
TRBJ2-1,TRBD2,.,TRBV11-3,TGTGCCAGCAGCTTGGGGCTAGCGGGGGATTACAATGAGCAGTTCTTC,CASSLGLAGDYNEQFF
TRBJ2-1,TRBD2,.,TRBV30,TGTGCCTGGAGTGTACTGGGTAGCGGGAGATGGGATGAGCAGTTCTTC,CAWSVLGSGRWDEQFF